What follows are 21 T cell receptor beta chains derived from one specimen sequenced in a study of T cells in Graves' hyperthyroidism and ophthalmopathy. Template material for amplifying TCR beta CDR3 regions consisted of RNA transcripts. The HTBI primer set served for first-round RT-PCR of the TCR CDR3. TCRdb passed the multiplex PCR reads through MiXCR, listing each CDR3 protein once. The sample has over 500,000 distinct CDR3 sequences, 15% to 20% seen once; the top ten hold about 16%. Sample: blood. The receptor source for this set is a woman aged 18-29 years with Graves' ophthalmopathy.

The genes are TRBV4-1 and TRBJ2-3; 7 bases match TRBD1. Trimming at V came to 3 bases and at J to 3 bases, leaving 12 bases not matched to a gene. The CDR3 runs to 17 residues. Germline loops: CDR1 MGHRA, CDR2 YSYEKL. This chain's CDR3 is CASSQAETGFLTDTQYF. CDR3 sequence (DNA): TGCGCCAGCAGCCAGGCCGAGACAGGGTTTTTAACAGATACGCAGTATTTT.

The sample holds many counts of this clonotype. The rearrangement uses TRBV2 and TRBJ2-2; D gene ambiguous. The CDR3 sequence is 14 residues long. V was pared by 6 bases and J by 6 bases, with 14 bases between. In germline, CDR1 is SNHLY, CDR2 FYNNEI. This chain's CDR3 is CASRRSAQSGELFF. DNA for the CDR3: TGTGCCAGCAGGAGGTCGGCGCAGTCCGGGGAGCTGTTTTTT.

The chain carries TRBV6-5 and TRBJ2-5; a weak D match, TRBD2 (6 bases). CDR1 is MNHEY and CDR2 is SVGAGI in the germline V gene. This CDR3 is 15 amino acids long. The V gene lost 2 bases and the J gene lost 0 bases, with 10 bases spanning the gap. CDR3 residues: CASSYGRDDQETQYF. In DNA form, the CDR3 reads TGTGCCAGCAGTTACGGGCGGGACGACCAAGAGACCCAGTACTTC.

This clonotype has only one observation. This chain connects TRBV15 to TRBJ1-5; tentative D call: TRBD1 (5 bases). The CDR3 is 15 residues long. Germline CDR1 and CDR2: LNHNV and YYDKDF (reference sequence). The V gene lost 0 bases and the J gene lost 4 bases, with 10 bases spanning the gap. CDR3 region: CATSRDSEGNQPQHF. In DNA, the CDR3 is TGTGCCACCAGCAGAGATTCGGAGGGGAATCAGCCCCAGCATTTT.

Many counts were recorded for this clonotype. The V call is TRBV2, the J call TRBJ1-1; D not resolved. This CDR3 is built from 13 residues. Germline assignment: CDR1 SNHLY and CDR2 FYNNEI. V lost 8 bases to trimming and J lost 3 bases, with 13 bases between them. CDR3 protein: CASVFGRDTEAFF. In nucleotides, the CDR3 is TGTGCCAGCGTCTTCGGGAGGGACACTGAAGCTTTCTTT.

This clonotype was seen a handful of times. J is TRBJ2-7 and V is TRBV4-1; 11 bases match TRBD1. The V segment lost 0 bases and the J segment 3 bases; nucleotides outside the gene matches: 4. This CDR3 is 16 amino acids long. Per germline, CDR1 MGHRA and CDR2 YSYEKL. The CDR3 region has the DNA TGCGCCAGCAGCCAAGAAGGGACAGGGGGGCTCTACGAGCAGTACTTC. This sequence encodes CASSQEGTGGLYEQYF.

This clonotype was observed many times. The V gene is TRBV12-3 or TRBV12-4, the J gene TRBJ1-1; D remains ambiguous. Trimming cost V 7 bases and J 3 bases, with 12 bases left between them. The CDR3 totals 13 residues. CDR3 DNA: TGTGCCAGCACTCGGACGGCCCACACTGAAGCTTTCTTT. Translating it yields CASTRTAHTEAFF.

This clonotype was picked up many times. The chain recombines TRBV27 with TRBJ2-5, with D possibly being TRBD1 (5 bases). V gave up 1 base and J gave up 7 bases, with 28 bases separating them. This CDR3 is 19 amino acids long. CDR1 is MNHEY, CDR2 SMNVEV, per germline (reference sequence). The CDR3 loop reads CASSLYGGRAGLVKGTQYF. The CDR3 nucleotides are TGTGCCAGCAGTTTATATGGTGGCCGCGCAGGGCTCGTGAAAGGGACCCAGTACTTC.

The chain is built from TRBV5-6 and TRBJ2-1; 8 bases align to TRBD1. The germline V gene encodes CDR1 SGHDT and CDR2 YYEEEE. This CDR3 contains 17 residues. V trimming: 0 bases; J trimming: 1 base; junction bases outside the gene matches: 6. The CDR3 sequence is CASSLVFTGGSYNEQFF. CDR3 DNA sequence: TGTGCCAGCAGCTTGGTTTTTACAGGGGGTTCCTACAATGAGCAGTTCTTC.

This clonotype was detected ten times or more. The chain links TRBV7-6 to TRBJ1-2; 7 nucleotides agree with TRBD1. With V trimmed by 5 bases and J by 8 bases, 14 bases remained unmatched. The CDR3 extends over 15 amino acids. Germline assignment: CDR1 SGHVS and CDR2 FNYEAQ. CDR3 region: CASSPRRRGGDGYTF. In DNA form, the CDR3 reads TGTGCCAGCAGCCCACGACGGCGAGGGGGCGACGGCTACACCTTC.

This chain links TRBV10-3 with TRBJ2-3; D is unclear. The CDR3 consists of 11 residues. Germline V gives CDR1 ENHRY, CDR2 SYGVKD. Trimming took off 6 bases at V and 0 bases at J, with 1 base between the two ends. The CDR3 DNA sequence: TGTGCCATCAGGAGCACAGATACGCAGTATTTT. Its translation: CAIRSTDTQYF.

This clonotype has ten or more counts. The chain uses TRBV2 and TRBJ2-1; D is uncertain. Germline lookup yields CDR1 SNHLY and CDR2 FYNNEI. The CDR3 has 12 amino acids. Deletions cut 8 bases from V and 5 bases from J, with 10 bases between. The CDR3 spells CASAHGDNEQFF. The CDR3 DNA sequence: TGTGCCAGCGCCCATGGGGACAATGAGCAGTTCTTC.

The chain has TRBV5-1 and TRBJ2-1, with D tentatively TRBD1 (5 bases). V shed 4 bases and J shed 5 bases, with 10 bases lying between them. The CDR3 has 13 residues. Germline V lookup: CDR1 SGHRS, CDR2 YFSETQ. CDR3 loop: CASSEFRDNEQFF. As DNA, the CDR3 is TGCGCCAGCAGCGAGTTCAGGGACAATGAGCAGTTCTTC. Complete variable domain (other parts from reference TRBV5-1 and TRBJ2-1): KAGVTQTPRYLIKTRGQQVTLSCSPISGHRSVSWYQQTPGQGLQFLFEYFSETQRNKGNFPGRFSGRQFSNSRSEMNVSTLELGDSALYLCASSEFRDNEQFFGPGTRLTVL.

As concerns this clonotype: A much larger clone sits a single nucleotide away, making a read error possible. The chain is built from TRBV27 and TRBJ1-6, with TRBD1 as a possible D gene (6 bases). The CDR3 length is 14 residues. Per the germline V gene, CDR1 is MNHEY and CDR2 is SMNVEV (reference sequence). CDR3 sequence reads: CARSLALKGGPLHF. CDR3 DNA: TGTGCCAGAAGTTTAGCTCTAAAAGGGGGACCCCTCCACTTT.

Concerning this clonotype itself: Germline and junction disagree at one end, which may indicate a read error. This sequence joins TRBV18 and TRBJ1-4, with a possible D match to TRBD1 (5 bases). Germline-derived CDR1 and CDR2 are KGHSH and LQKENI. This CDR3 region has 15 residues. This chain's CDR3 is CVSSPFRQPNEKLFF. Written as DNA, the CDR3 is TGTGTCAGCTCACCTTTCCGACAGCCTAATGAAAAACTGTTTTTT.

This clonotype has a count of ten or more. J is TRBJ2-7 and V is TRBV2, with TRBD1 as a possible D gene (6 bases). Germline values: CDR1 SNHLY, CDR2 FYNNEI. Between the trimmed V and J ends, which lost 8 bases and 5 bases, there was a span of 13 bases. This CDR3 has 12 amino acids. CDR3 nucleotide sequence: TGTGCCAGCTCCTACAGGGTCCACGAGCAGTACTTC. As protein: CASSYRVHEQYF.

This clonotype was observed many times. This chain joins TRBV6-1 and TRBJ2-7; 12 bases match TRBD1. This CDR3 comprises 15 residues. J was trimmed by 5 bases and V by 2 bases; bases with no gene match: 4. CDR1 and CDR2 from the germline V gene are MNHNS and SASEGT. Here the CDR3 DNA reads TGTGCCAGCAGTGAAAGGGGACAGGGGGCGAACGAGCAGTACTTC. This encodes CASSERGQGANEQYF.

This clonotype was detected a few times. The chain joins TRBV30 to TRBJ2-7; no definite D call. The germline V gene has CDR1 GTSNPN and CDR2 SVGIG (reference sequence). The CDR3 loop spans 12 amino acids. With 2 bases removed from V and 5 bases from J, the gap between germline ends came to 10 bases. The CDR3 sequence is CAWSNPTDEQYF. DNA of the CDR3: TGTGCCTGGAGTAACCCAACAGACGAGCAGTACTTC.

This clonotype was recorded a few times. A much larger clone differs from this one at a single base, so this may be a read error. The chain employs TRBV30 and TRBJ2-3, with no clear D. CDR1 is GTSNPN, CDR2 SVGIG, per germline (reference sequence). The CDR3 has 12 residues. Trimming left V 0 bases short and J 8 bases short, with 9 bases between. CDR3 region: CAWSVLVATQYF. The CDR3 DNA is TGTGCCTGGAGTGTCCTGGTGGCTACGCAGTATTTT.

The V call is TRBV18, the J call TRBJ2-7; 10 nucleotides line up with TRBD2. This CDR3 comprises 16 residues. V lost 3 bases to trimming and J lost 2 bases; unmatched junction nucleotides: 7. Looked up from germline, CDR1 is KGHSH and CDR2 is LQKENI. This CDR3 reads CASSPTLAGAAYEQYF. In DNA form, the CDR3 reads TGTGCCAGCTCACCCACTCTAGCGGGGGCCGCCTACGAGCAGTACTTC.

A remark on this clonotype: A much larger clone sits a single nucleotide away, making a read error possible. The V and J genes are TRBV28 and TRBJ2-7, with no clear D. This CDR3 spans 13 amino acids. Germline V lookup: CDR1 MDHEN, CDR2 SYDVKM. CDR3 bases: TGTGCTACTTCACGACTCAACTCCTGCGAGCAGTACTTC. Protein product: CATSRLNSCEQYF.